This T cell receptor (beta chain) was recorded in a study of blood T cell repertoires in COVID-19. Whole-study context: Some COVID-19 samples were acute and others convalescent; all came from the United States, Italy and Spain. Sources were T cells, B-cell-depleted T cells, or PBMCs; the material itself was cDNA or gDNA.

The Seattle site enrolled patients during active infection and followed them longitudinally. Authors' processing steps: Counts of nucleated cells, estimated from reference gene primer amplification, were obtained. The protocol was immunoSEQ multiplex PCR, while the TCRdb copy is restricted to in-frame clones and leaves out a portion. That table supplies the V and J calls and clone size; D and trimming were determined from the DNA. The data contain under 300,000 clones, around 90% of them singletons. Trimming cost V 3 bases and J 1 base, with 7 bases left between them. Germline V lookup: CDR1 LNHDA, CDR2 SQIVND (reference sequence). CDR3 length: 13 residues.

This TCR was recovered from a woman in her sixties with COVID-19, enrolled during active disease. V is TRBV19 and J is TRBJ2-7; D perhaps matches TRBD1 (5 bases). The sequenced sample consisted of peripheral blood. This CDR3 reads CASSMGRSYEQYF. CDR3 nucleotides: TGTGCCAGTAGTATGGGGCGGTCCTACGAGCAGTACTTC.